These 4 T cell receptor beta chains originate from one sample sequenced in a study of cytomegalovirus exposure and HLA in healthy donors. The protocol was immunoSEQ multiplex PCR, while the TCRdb copy is restricted to in-frame clones and leaves out a portion. The table shows over 150,000 clones, with approximately 80% occurring only once. Source material: PBMCs. These TCRs come from a woman aged 30 to 39 in good health and CMV-seropositive.

The rearrangement uses TRBV5-1 and TRBJ2-3; TRBD1 is a possible D gene (5 bases). This CDR3 has 14 amino acids. V lost 0 bases, J lost 4 bases, and 9 bases lay in between. The V gene's germline CDR1 is SGHRS and CDR2 YFSETQ. CDR3 in amino acids: CASSLEGAADTQYF. The CDR3 DNA reads as TGCGCCAGCAGCTTGGAAGGGGCGGCAGATACGCAGTATTTT.

This clone was observed once. The V call is TRBV6-1, the J call TRBJ1-1, with D possibly matching TRBD1 (5 bases). Germline V lookup: CDR1 MNHNS, CDR2 SASEGT. The CDR3 loop spans 13 amino acids. Trimming took 2 bases from V and 7 from J, leaving 11 bases between them. Written as DNA, the CDR3 is TGTGCCAGCAGTGAACAGGGTACTATTGAAGCTTTCTTT. Translation: CASSEQGTIEAFF.

The chain links TRBV11-3 to TRBJ2-1; 14 bases fit TRBD2. The CDR3 covers 17 residues. Trimming at V came to 6 bases and at J to 3 bases, leaving 7 bases not matched to a gene. Germline V gene sequence: CDR1 SGHNT, CDR2 YENEEA. The CDR3, as DNA: TGTGCCAGCAGTAAGGGACTAGCGGGAGAGGTCTACAATGAGCAGTTCTTC. Translated: CASSKGLAGEVYNEQFF.

This clone was observed a single time. The chain recombines TRBV9 with TRBJ1-3; the D gene is possibly TRBD1 (6 bases). The CDR3 totals 17 residues. V was trimmed by 4 bases and J by 0 bases, leaving 17 bases between them. Germline values: CDR1 SGDLS, CDR2 YYNGEE. CDR3 sequence (DNA): TGTGCCAGCAGCATACACGGGGGGGCCTCCTCTGGAAACACCATATATTTT. This translates into CASSIHGGASSGNTIYF.